The clone carrying this TCR beta chain was recorded many times. The antigen remains undetermined. MiXCR, applied by TCRdb to the PCR reads, yields one record per CDR3 protein. The table shows tens of thousands of distinct CDR3 sequences, with approximately 25% occurring only once. CD8+CD4-CCR7+CD45RA+ cells were sorted as naive CD8 T cells. The sample originates from a study of molecular identifiers for immune sequencing clone quantification. Regarding the study as a whole: Clones of above 20 RNA copies carried over 99% of effector molecules; in naive cells they carried under 1%.

V lost 2 bases and J lost 3; bases outside the gene matches: 6. CDR1 is SGHNT and CDR2 is YYREEE in the germline V gene (reference sequence). The CDR3 has 15 residues. The chain is built from TRBV5-4 and TRBJ2-3; 7 bases map to TRBD2. Material: naive CD8+ T cells from blood, with Jurkat cell RNA spiked in. The subset: FACS-sorted CD8+CD4-CCR7+CD45RA+ naive T cells. The source of this sequence is a human donor in good health. Some libraries in this study had Jurkat cell RNA spiked in. CDR3 nucleotides: TGTGCCAGCAGCTTAAAAGGGGAGGGTACAGATACGCAGTATTTT. It translates to CASSLKGEGTDTQYF.